The clone carrying this TCR beta chain has a handful of counts. Its target is unknown. This table comes from immunoSEQ multiplex PCR, and its TCRdb copy is limited to in-frame clones, with some not included. This table has around 50,000 clones, roughly 80% appearing once. This sample stems from a study of memory B cells and T cells in multiple sclerosis. Regarding the study as a whole: Clone-set sizes differed between compartments, so shared clonotype counts needed normalization.

Stimulus-free culture yielded autoproliferating CFSE-dim and non-proliferating CFSE-high T cells, each sequenced separately. Replicate wells were pooled after approximately seven days of stimulus-free culture of roughly 5x10^7 CFSE-labeled PBMCs. Without exogenous stimuli, around 0.5 uM CFSE-labeled PBMCs were cultured serum-free. Sequencing was performed on PBMCs from blood kept in culture. The clonotype originates from a human donor with multiple sclerosis.

For the CDR3, the DNA is TGTGCCAGCGAGCCCCAGGGGGCAGTGAACACTGAAGCTTTCTTT. Protein product: CASEPQGAVNTEAFF. The J gene is TRBJ1-1, the V gene TRBV18; 8 bases fit TRBD1. V gave up 8 bases and J gave up 0 bases; unmatched junction bases: 8. The CDR3 covers 15 residues. Germline values: CDR1 KGHSH, CDR2 LQKENI.